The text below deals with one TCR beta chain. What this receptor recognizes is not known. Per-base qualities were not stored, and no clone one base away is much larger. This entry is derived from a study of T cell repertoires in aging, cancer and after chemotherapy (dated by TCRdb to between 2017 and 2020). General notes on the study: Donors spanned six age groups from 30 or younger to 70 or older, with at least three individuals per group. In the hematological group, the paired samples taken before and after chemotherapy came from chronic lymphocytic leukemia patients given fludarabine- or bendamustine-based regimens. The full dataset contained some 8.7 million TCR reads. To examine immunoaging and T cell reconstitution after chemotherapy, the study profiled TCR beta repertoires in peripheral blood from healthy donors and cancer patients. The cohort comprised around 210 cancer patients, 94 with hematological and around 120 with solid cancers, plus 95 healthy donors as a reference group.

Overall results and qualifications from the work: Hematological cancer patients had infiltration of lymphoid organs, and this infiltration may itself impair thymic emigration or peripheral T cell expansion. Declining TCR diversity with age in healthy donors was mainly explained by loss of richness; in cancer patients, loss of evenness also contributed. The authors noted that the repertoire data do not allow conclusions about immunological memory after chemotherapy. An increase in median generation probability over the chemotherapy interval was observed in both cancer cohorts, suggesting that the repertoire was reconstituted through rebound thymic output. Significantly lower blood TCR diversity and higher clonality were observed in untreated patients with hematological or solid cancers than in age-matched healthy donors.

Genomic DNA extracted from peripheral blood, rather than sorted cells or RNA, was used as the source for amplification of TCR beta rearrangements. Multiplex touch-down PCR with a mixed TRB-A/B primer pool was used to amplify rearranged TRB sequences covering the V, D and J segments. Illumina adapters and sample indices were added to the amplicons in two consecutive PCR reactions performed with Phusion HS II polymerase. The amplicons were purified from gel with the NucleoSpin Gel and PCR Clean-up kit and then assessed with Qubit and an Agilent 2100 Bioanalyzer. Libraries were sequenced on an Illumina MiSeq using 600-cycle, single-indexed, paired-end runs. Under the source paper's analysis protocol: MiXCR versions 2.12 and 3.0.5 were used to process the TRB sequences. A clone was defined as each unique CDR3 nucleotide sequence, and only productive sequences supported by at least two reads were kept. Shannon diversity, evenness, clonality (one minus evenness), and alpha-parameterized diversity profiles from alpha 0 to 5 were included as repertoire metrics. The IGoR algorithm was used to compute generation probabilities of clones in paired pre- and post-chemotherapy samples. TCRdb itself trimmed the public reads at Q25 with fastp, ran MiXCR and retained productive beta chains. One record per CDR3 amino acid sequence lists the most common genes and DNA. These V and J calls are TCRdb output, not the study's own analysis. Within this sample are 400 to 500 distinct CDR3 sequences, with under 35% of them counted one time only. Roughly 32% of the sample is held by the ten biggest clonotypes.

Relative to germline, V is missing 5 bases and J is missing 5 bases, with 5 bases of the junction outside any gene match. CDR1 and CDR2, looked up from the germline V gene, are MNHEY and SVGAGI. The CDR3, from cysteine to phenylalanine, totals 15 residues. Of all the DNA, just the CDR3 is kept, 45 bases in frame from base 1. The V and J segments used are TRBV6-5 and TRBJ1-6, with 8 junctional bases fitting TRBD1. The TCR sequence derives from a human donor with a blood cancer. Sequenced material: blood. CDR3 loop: CASSARQGHNSPLHF. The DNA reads TGTGCCAGCAGTGCCCGACAGGGGCATAATTCACCCCTCCACTTT.